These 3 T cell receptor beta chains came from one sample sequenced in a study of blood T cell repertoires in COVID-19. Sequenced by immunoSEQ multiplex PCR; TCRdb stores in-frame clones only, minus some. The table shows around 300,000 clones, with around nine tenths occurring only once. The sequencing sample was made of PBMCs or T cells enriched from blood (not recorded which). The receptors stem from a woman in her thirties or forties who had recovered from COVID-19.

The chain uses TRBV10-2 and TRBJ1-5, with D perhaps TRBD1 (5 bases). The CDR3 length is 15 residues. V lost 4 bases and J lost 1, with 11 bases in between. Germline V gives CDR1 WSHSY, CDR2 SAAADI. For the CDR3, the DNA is TGCGCCAGCAGTGGGTCCGGGGGGAGCAATCAGCCCCAGCATTTT. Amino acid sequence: CASSGSGGSNQPQHF.

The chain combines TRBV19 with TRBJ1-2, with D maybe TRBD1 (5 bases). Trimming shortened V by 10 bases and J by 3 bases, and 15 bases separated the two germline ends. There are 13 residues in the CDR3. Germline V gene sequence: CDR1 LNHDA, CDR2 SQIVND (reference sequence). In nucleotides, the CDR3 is TGTGCCACTAACCAGGGATCCGACTATGGCTACACCTTC. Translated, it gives CATNQGSDYGYTF.

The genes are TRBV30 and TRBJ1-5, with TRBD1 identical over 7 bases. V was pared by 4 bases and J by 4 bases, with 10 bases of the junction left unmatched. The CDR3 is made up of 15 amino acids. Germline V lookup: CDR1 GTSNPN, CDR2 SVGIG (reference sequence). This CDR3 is CAWTPGTVINQPQHF. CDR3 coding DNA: TGTGCCTGGACCCCCGGGACAGTGATTAATCAGCCCCAGCATTTT.